This TCR beta chain was captured in a study of blood T cells in healthy people across ages. In this sample, this clonotype turned up a few times. This CDR3 has 13 residues. Trimming pared 4 bases from V and 6 bases from J, leaving 10 bases between. Germline lookup yields CDR1 KGHDR and CDR2 SFDVKD. Together with a sample-barcoded 5' primer, a J-beta primer mix was included in a second PCR lasting about 7 to 11 cycles. Each CDR3 protein gets one entry after TCRdb re-called the 5' RACE reads with MiXCR. The sample records about 640,000 distinct CDR3 sequences, roughly 58% being singletons. The receptor's source is a man in his 60s in good health. The source material was blood. The rearrangement joins TRBV24-1 to TRBJ2-3; D gene uncertain. The CDR3 here is CATSDSHQDTQYF. Here the CDR3 DNA reads TGTGCCACCAGTGACTCTCATCAGGATACGCAGTATTTT.